This T cell receptor (beta chain) is from a study of cytomegalovirus exposure and HLA in healthy donors. At the level of the study: There were 100 million to 120 million unique TCR beta sequences, drawn from some 180 million T cells, in an earlier analysis.

The CDR3 extends over 16 amino acids. The V gene end was trimmed by 5 bases and the J gene end by 2 bases; junction bases not matched to a gene: 8. The germline V gene has CDR1 SGHAT and CDR2 FQNNGV. Study-level points and caveats: Reported performance of the classifier showed diagnosis of cytomegalovirus status with high specificity and sensitivity.

A multiplex PCR was run with 60 Vbeta primers and 13 Jbeta primers. TCRdb keeps only in-frame clones here, not all; method: immunoSEQ multiplex PCR. This sample carries about 97,000 clones, around 82% of them seen once, and the ten largest clones take about 5.5%. On this clone: What it binds is not known.

The sample comprised PBMCs. The receptor was isolated from a man aged 40-55 years in good health and CMV-seropositive. V gene TRBV11-2 combines with J gene TRBJ2-5; 10 nucleotides align to TRBD2. The CDR3 DNA is TGTGCCAGCAGCCCCTGGACTAGCGGTGAACAAGAGACCCAGTACTTC. Protein sequence: CASSPWTSGEQETQYF.